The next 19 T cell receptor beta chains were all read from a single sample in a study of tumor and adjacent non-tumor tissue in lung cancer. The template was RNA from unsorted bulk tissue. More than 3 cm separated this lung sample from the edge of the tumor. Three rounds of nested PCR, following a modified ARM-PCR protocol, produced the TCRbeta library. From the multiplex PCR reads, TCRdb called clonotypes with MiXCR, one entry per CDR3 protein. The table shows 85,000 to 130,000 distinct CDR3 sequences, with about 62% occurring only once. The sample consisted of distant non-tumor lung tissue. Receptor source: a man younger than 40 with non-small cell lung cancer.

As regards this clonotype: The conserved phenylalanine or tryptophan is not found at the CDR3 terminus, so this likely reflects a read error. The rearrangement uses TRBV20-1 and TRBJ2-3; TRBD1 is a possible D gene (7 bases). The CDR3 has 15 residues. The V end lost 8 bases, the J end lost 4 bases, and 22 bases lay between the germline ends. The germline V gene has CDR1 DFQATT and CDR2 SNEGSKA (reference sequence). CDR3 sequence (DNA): TGCAGTCCCAGCGGCACAGGGGACTTCGCAGATACGCAGTATCTT. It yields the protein CSPSGTGDFADTQYL.

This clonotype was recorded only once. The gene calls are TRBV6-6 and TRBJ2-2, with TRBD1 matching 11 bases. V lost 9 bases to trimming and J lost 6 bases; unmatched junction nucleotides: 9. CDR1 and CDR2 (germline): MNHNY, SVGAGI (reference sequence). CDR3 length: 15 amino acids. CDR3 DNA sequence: TGTGCCAGAAGTGGACAGGGGGCAATTGCCGGGGAGCTGTTTTTT. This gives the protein CARSGQGAIAGELFF.

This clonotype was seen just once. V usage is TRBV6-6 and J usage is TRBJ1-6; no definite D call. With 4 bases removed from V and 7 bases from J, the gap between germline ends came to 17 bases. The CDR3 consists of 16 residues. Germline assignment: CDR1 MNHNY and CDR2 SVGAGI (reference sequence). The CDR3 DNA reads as TGTGCCAGCAGTTTCGGATCGGAGACCAGCAATTCACCCCTCCACTTT. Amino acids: CASSFGSETSNSPLHF.

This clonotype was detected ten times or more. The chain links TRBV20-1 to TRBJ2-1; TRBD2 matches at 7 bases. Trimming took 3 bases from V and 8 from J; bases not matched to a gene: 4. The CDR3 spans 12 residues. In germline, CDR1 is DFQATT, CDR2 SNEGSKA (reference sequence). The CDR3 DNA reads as TGCAGTGCTAGCGCGGGGGTAGATGAGCAGTTCTTC. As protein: CSASAGVDEQFF.

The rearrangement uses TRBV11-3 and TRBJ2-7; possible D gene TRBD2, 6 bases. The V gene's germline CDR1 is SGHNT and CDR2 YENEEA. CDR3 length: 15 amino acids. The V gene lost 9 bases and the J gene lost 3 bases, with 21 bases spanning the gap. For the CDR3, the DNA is TGTGCCAGTAGCCTGAACTCAACGGGGGTCTACGAGCAGTACTTC. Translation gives CASSLNSTGVYEQYF.

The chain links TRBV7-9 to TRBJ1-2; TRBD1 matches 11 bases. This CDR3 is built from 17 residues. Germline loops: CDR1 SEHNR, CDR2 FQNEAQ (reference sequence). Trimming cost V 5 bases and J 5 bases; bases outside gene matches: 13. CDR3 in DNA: TGTGCCAGCAGCGCCTACCCGGACAGGGGGCAGGTTTATGGCTACACCTTC. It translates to CASSAYPDRGQVYGYTF.

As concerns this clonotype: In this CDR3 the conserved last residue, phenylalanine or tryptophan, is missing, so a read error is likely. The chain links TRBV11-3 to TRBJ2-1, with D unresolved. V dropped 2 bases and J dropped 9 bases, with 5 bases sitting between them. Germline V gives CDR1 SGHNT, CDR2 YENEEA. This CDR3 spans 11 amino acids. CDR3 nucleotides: TGTGCCAGCAGCTTAAGTAGTGAGCAGTTCTCC. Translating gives CASSLSSEQFS.

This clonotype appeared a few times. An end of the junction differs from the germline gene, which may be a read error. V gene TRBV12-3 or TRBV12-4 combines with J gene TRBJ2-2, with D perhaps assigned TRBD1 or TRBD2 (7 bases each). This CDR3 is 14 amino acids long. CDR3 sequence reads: CASRREGDSGELFF. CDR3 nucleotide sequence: TGTGCCAGCAGGCGGGAAGGGGACAGCGGGGAGCTGTTCTTT.

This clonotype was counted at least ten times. The CDR3 DNA follows: TGTGCCAGCAGCTCCGGACAGGGGGATACTGAAGCTTTCTTT. Amino acids: CASSSGQGDTEAFF. The chain combines TRBV13 with TRBJ1-1, with 10 positions matching TRBD1. The CDR3 extends over 14 amino acids. The trim removed 4 bases at V and 5 bases at J, leaving 4 bases unmatched. The germline V gene has CDR1 PRHDT and CDR2 FYEKMQ (reference sequence). The full variable domain, in which reference TRBV13 and TRBJ1-1 provide the parts outside the CDR3, is AAGVIQSPRHLIKEKRETATLKCYPIPRHDTVYWYQQGPGQDPQFLISFYEKMQSDKGSIPDRFSAQQFSDYHSELNMSSLELGDSALYFCASSSGQGDTEAFFGQGTRLTVV.

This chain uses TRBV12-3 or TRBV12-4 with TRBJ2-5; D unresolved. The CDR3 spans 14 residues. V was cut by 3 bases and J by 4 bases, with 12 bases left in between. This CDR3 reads CASSFPDGRETQYF. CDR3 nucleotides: TGTGCCAGCAGTTTCCCAGACGGCCGAGAGACCCAGTACTTC.

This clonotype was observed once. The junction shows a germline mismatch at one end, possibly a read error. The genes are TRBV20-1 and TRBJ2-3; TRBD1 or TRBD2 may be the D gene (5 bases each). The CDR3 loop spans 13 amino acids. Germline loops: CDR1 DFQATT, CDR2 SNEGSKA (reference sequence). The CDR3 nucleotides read TGCAGTACTTTCCGGGACCAAACCAATACACAGTATTTT. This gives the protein CSTFRDQTNTQYF.

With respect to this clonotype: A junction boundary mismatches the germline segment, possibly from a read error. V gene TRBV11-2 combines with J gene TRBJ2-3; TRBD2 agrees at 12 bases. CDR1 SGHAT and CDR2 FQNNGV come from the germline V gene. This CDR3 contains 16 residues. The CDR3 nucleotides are TGTACCAGCAGCCCAGGACTAGCGGGATCGGTTCATACGCAGTATTTT. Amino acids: CTSSPGLAGSVHTQYF.

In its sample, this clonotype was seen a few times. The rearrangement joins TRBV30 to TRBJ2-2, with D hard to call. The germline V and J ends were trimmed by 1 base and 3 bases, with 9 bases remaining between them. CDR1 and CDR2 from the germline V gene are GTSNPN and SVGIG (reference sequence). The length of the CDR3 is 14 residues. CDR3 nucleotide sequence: TGTGCCTGGAGTGAGAACTTCGACACCGGGGAGCTGTTTTTT. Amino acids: CAWSENFDTGELFF.

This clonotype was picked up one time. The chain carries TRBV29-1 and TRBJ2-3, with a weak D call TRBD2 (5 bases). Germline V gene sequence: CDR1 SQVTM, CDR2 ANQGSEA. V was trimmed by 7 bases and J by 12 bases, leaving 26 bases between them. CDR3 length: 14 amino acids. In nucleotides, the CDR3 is TGCAGCGCCCTGAACCAGCGGTTCACAGATATACAGTATTTT. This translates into CSALNQRFTDIQYF.

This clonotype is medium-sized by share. For the CDR3, the DNA is TGTGCCATCAGTGAGTCGAGGACAGGGGAAGAGACCCAGTACTTC. Translating gives CAISESRTGEETQYF. The chain is built from TRBV10-3 and TRBJ2-5, with 9 nucleotides matching TRBD1. V lost 0 bases to trimming and J lost 3 bases; unmatched junction nucleotides: 2. Germline values: CDR1 ENHRY, CDR2 SYGVKD. The CDR3 covers 15 residues.

The CDR3 DNA reads as TGCAGTGCCTCAATCGGTTGTCTCCTAAAGACCCAGTACTTC. Translating gives CSASIGCLLKTQYF. The chain uses TRBV20-1 and TRBJ2-5; no clear D gene. Between the trimmed V and J ends, which lost 6 bases and 6 bases, there was a span of 20 bases. Germline CDR1 DFQATT, CDR2 SNEGSKA (reference sequence). The CDR3 loop spans 14 amino acids.

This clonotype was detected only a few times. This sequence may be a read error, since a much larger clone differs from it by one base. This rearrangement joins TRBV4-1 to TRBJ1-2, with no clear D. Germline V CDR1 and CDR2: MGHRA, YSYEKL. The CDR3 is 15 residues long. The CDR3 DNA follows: TGCGCCAGCAACCAAGAAGTAGTCTACAGAGGCGGCTACACCTTC. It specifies CASNQEVVYRGGYTF.

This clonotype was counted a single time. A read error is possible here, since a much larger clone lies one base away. The CDR3 DNA is TGCAGTGCTAGACAGCTAGAGGGGGGACACTCCTACAATGAGCAGTTCTTC. The encoded protein is CSARQLEGGHSYNEQFF. This chain connects TRBV20-1 to TRBJ2-1; either TRBD1 or TRBD2 may fit D (6 bases each). V lost 2 bases and J 0 bases, leaving 17 bases between the germline ends. Germline V gene data show CDR1 as DFQATT and CDR2 as SNEGSKA (reference sequence). This CDR3 comprises 17 residues.

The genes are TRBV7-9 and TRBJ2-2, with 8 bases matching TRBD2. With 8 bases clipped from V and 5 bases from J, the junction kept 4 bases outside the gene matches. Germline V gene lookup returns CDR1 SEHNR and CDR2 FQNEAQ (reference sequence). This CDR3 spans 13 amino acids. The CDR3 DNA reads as TGTGCCAGCCGCCAGCGGGAGACCGGGGAGCTGTTTTTT. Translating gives CASRQRETGELFF.